This TCR beta chain was obtained from a study of T cell repertoires and leukemia-associated antigens. The CD3+ T cells first had an overnight rest without serum. TCRdb passed the 5' RACE reads through MiXCR, listing each CDR3 protein once. The sample holds 11,000 to 15,000 distinct CDR3 sequences, approximately 39% seen once. This CDR3 has 15 residues. Germline V CDR1 and CDR2: SEHNR, FQNEAQ (reference sequence). Trimming took 5 bases from V and 3 from J, leaving 14 bases between them. Regarding this clonotype: Antigen unknown.

The receptor was derived from a female donor in good health. The sample was CD3+ T cells sorted from blood and cultured. The chain has TRBV7-9 and TRBJ2-4; D tentatively fits TRBD1 or TRBD2 (5 bases each). The CDR3 loop is CASSLWGNVKNIQYF. CDR3 DNA sequence: TGTGCCAGCAGCCTCTGGGGGAATGTCAAAAACATTCAGTACTTC.